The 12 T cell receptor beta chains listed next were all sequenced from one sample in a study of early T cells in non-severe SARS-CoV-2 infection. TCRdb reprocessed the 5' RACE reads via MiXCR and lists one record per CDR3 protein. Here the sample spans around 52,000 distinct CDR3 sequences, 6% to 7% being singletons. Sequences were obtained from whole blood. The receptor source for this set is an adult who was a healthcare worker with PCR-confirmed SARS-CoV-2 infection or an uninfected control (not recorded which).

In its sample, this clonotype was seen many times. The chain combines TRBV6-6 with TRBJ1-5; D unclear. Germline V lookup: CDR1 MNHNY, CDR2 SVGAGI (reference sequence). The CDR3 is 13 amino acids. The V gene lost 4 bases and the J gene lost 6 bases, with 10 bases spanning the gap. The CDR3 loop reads CASSSTGGQPQHF. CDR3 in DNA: TGTGCCAGCAGTTCCACGGGAGGTCAGCCCCAGCATTTT.

The CDR3 sequence is CSASWGLAMETQYF. The CDR3 DNA reads as TGCAGTGCTAGTTGGGGACTAGCGATGGAGACCCAGTACTTC. The chain joins TRBV20-1 to TRBJ2-5; 10 nucleotides agree with TRBD2. The CDR3 has 14 residues. Trimming took 3 bases from V and 5 from J; bases not matched to a gene: 6. Germline V gene data show CDR1 as DFQATT and CDR2 as SNEGSKA (reference sequence).

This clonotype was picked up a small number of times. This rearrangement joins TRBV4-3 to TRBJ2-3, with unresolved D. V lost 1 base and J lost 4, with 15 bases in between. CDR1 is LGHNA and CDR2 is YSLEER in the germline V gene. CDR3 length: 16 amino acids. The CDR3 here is CASSQAPASSSDTQYF. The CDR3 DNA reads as TGCGCCAGCAGCCAAGCGCCGGCCTCCTCATCAGATACGCAGTATTTT.

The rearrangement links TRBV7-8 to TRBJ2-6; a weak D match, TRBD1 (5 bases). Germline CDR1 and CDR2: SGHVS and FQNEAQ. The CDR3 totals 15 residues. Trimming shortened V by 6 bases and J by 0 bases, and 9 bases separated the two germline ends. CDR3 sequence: CASSSDSSGANVLTF. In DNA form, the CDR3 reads TGTGCCAGCAGTTCCGACAGCTCTGGGGCCAACGTCCTGACTTTC.

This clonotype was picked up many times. The chain's CDR3 is CASSVVDRGNSPLHF. The CDR3 DNA follows: TGTGCCAGCAGCGTAGTCGACAGAGGGAATTCACCCCTCCACTTT. The V and J genes are TRBV9 and TRBJ1-6, with D perhaps matching TRBD1 (5 bases). The CDR3 runs 15 residues. The germline V and J ends were trimmed by 0 bases and 7 bases, with 11 bases remaining between them. CDR1 and CDR2 from the germline V gene are SGDLS and YYNGEE. The complete variable domain, with remaining parts taken from reference TRBV9 and TRBJ1-6, reads DSGVTQTPKHLITATGQRVTLRCSPRSGDLSVYWYQQSLDQGLQFLIQYYNGEERAKGNILERFSAQQFPDLHSELNLSSLELGDSALYFCASSVVDRGNSPLHFGNGTRLTVT.

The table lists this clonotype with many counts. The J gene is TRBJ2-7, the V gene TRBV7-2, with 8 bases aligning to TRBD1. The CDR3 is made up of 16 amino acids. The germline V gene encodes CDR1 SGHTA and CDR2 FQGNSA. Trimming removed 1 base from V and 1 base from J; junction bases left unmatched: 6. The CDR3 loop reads CASSLDSGTGSYEQYF. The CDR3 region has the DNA TGTGCCAGCAGCTTAGATTCCGGGACAGGATCCTACGAGCAGTACTTC. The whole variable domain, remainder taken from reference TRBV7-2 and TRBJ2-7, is GAGVSQSPSNKVTEKGKDVELRCDPISGHTALYWYRQSLGQGLEFLIYFQGNSAPDKSGLPSDRFSAERTGGSVSTLTIQRTQQEDSAVYLCASSLDSGTGSYEQYFGPGTRLTVT.

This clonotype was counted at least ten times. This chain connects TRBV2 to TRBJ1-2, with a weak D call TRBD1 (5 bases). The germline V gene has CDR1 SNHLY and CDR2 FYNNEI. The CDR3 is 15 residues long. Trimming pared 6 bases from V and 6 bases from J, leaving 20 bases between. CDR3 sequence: CASSDLQVPTNGYTF. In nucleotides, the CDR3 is TGTGCCAGCAGCGATCTACAGGTCCCCACAAATGGCTACACCTTC.

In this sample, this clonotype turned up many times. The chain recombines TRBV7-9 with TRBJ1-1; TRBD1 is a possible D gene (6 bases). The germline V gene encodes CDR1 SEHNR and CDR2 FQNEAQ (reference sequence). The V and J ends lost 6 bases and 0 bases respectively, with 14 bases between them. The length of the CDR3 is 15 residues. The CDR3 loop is CASSRQTGLNTEAFF. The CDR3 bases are TGTGCCAGCAGTCGACAGACAGGCCTGAACACTGAAGCTTTCTTT.

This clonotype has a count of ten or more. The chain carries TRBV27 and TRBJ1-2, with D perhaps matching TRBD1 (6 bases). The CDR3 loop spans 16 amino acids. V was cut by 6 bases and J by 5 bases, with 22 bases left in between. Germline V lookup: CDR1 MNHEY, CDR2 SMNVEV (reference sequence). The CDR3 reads CASRRGSDTRTYGYTF. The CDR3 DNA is TGTGCCAGCAGGAGGGGGTCGGACACGAGGACTTATGGCTACACCTTC.

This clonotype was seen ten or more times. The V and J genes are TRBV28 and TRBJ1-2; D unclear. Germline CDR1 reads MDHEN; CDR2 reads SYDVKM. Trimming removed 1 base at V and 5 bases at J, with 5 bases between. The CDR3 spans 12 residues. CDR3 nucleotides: TGTGCCAGCAGTTTATCTGATTATGGCTACACCTTC. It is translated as CASSLSDYGYTF.

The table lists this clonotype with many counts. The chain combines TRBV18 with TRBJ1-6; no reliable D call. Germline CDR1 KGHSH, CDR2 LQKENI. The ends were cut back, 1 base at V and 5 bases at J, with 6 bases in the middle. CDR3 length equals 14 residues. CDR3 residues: CASSPREDNSPLHF. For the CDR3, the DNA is TGTGCCAGCTCACCACGGGAAGATAATTCACCCCTCCACTTT.

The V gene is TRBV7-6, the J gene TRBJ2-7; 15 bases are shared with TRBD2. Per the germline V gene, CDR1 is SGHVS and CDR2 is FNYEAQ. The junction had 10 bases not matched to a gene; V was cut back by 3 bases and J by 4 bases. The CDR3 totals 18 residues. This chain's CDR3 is CASSFRSGLAGGRYEQYF. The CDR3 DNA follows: TGTGCCAGCAGCTTCCGATCCGGACTAGCGGGGGGGCGGTACGAGCAGTACTTC.